The entry that follows covers one T cell receptor (beta chain) sequence. Its antigen is not yet known. No base-level quality is on record; no much larger clone is a single base apart. This record belongs to a study of early T cells in non-severe SARS-CoV-2 infection (dated by TCRdb to about 2021). Concerning the study at large: Because TCR sequencing was done on bulk RNA from unsorted whole blood, the alpha and beta chains could not be paired. Here is what the overall study found, with its caveats: VDJdb matching was skewed toward anti-spike CD8 responses, so virus-specific expansions were likely underestimated and private and CD4 specificities were missed.

Libraries were constructed by 5' RACE. Sequencer: NextSeq 500. The TCR library protocol attached unique molecular identifiers to individual cDNA molecules to correct for sequencing error and PCR bias. Sequencing covered both TCR alpha and beta chains, and within each sample the abundances of alpha and beta sequences were tightly co-correlated. The original methods were these. Decombinator V4 was used to annotate TCR sequences for V gene, J gene and CDR3. Expanded TCRs were defined as changing significantly between any two time points under a Poisson model with p below 0.0001. TCR abundances were normalised to the total number of TCRs sequenced per sample and were expressed as counts per million. MAIT TCRs were defined by TRAV1-2 paired with TRAJ12, TRAJ20 or TRAJ33, and iNKT TCRs by TRAV10 paired with TRAJ18. VDJdb, accessed 1 November 2021, was searched for CMV, EBV and SARS-CoV-2 annotated TCRs, excluding TCRs annotated for multiple antigens. Using fastp trimming at Q25 and MiXCR clonotype assembly, TCRdb reanalyzed the public sequencing data and kept in-frame beta chains. Identical CDR3 protein sequences are pooled into one entry, listed with their most common genes and DNA. TCRdb, not the authors, supplied the V and J calls. This sample comprises 50,000 to 60,000 distinct CDR3 sequences, about 7.7% of them detected only once. About 3.4% of the sample comes from the top ten.

From its cysteine to its phenylalanine, the CDR3 spans 15 amino acids. This entry keeps only the CDR3 DNA: 45 bases, framed from base 1. The CDR1 and CDR2 encoded by the germline V gene (reference sequence) are LNHNV and YYDKDF. Trimmed from V: 5 bases; trimmed from J: 3 bases; junction bases lacking a gene match: 6. This was a case-control study nested in a cohort of healthcare workers in London, UK, who had nasopharyngeal swab PCR tests and blood samples taken every week. Between 23 and 31 March 2020, the week of the UK lockdown, healthcare workers were enrolled and then followed up weekly for as long as 16 weeks.

This clonotype originated in an adult who was a healthcare worker with PCR-confirmed SARS-CoV-2 infection or an uninfected control (not recorded which). The material sequenced was whole blood. The chain is encoded by TRBV15 joined to TRBJ1-5, with 8 middle bases fitting TRBD1. The CDR3 is CATSGGQGFNQPQHF. Here is the DNA: TGTGCCACCAGCGGAGGACAGGGATTCAATCAGCCCCAGCATTTT.